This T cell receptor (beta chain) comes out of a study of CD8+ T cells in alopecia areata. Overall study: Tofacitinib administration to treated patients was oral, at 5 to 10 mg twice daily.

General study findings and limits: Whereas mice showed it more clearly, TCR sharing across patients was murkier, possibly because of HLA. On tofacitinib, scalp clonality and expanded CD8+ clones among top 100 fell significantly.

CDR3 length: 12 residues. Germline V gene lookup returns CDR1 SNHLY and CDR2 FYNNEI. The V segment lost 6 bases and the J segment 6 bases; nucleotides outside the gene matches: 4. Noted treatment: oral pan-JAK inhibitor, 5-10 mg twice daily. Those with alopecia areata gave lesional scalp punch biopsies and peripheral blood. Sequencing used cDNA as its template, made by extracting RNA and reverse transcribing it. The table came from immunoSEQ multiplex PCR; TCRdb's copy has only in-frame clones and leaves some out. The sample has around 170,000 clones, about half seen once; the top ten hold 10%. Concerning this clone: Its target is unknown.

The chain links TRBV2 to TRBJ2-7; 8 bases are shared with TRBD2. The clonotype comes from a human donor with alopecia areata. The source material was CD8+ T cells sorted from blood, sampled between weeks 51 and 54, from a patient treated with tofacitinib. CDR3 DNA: TGTGCCAGCAGGGCGGGAGGCCGCGAGCAGTACTTC. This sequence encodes CASRAGGREQYF.